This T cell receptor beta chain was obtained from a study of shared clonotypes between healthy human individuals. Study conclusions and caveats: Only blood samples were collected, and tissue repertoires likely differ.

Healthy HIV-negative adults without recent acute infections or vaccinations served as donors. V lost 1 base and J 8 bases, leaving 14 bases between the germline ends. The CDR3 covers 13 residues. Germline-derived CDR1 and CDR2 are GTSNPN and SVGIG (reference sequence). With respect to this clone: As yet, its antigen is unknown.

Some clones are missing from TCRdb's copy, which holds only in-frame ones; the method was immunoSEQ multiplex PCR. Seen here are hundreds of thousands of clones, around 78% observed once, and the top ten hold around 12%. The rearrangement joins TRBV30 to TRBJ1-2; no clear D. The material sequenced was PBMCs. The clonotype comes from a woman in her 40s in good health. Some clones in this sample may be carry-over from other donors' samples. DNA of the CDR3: TGTGCCTGGAGTGGTTTCGGGGTCGGCGGCTACACCTTC. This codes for CAWSGFGVGGYTF.